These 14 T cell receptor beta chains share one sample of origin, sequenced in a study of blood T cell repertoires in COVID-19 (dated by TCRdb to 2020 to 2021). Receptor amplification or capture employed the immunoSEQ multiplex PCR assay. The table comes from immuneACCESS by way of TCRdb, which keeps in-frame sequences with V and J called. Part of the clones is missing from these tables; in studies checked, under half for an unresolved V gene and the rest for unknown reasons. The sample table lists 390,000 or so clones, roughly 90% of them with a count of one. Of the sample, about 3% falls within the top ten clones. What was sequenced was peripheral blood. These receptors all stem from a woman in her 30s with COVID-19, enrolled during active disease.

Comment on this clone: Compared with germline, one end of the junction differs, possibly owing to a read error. Written as DNA, the CDR3 is TGTGCTAGCAGCTTACAGGGGGCCGTAGAGACCCAGTACTTC. Protein product: CASSLQGAVETQYF. V gene TRBV7-7 combines with J gene TRBJ2-5, with 9 bases identical to TRBD1. CDR3 length: 14 residues. Germline values: CDR1 SSHAT, CDR2 FNYEAQ (reference sequence).

CDR3 sequence: CASSPFGQGASYEQYF. The CDR3 DNA reads TGCGCCAGCAGCCCGTTCGGACAGGGGGCGTCCTACGAGCAGTACTTC. The V call is TRBV4-3, the J call TRBJ2-7; 11 nucleotides match TRBD1. The CDR3 is 16 residues long. Germline V gene sequence: CDR1 LGHNA, CDR2 YSLEER. The ends lost 4 bases at V and 1 base at J; junction bases unmatched: 6.

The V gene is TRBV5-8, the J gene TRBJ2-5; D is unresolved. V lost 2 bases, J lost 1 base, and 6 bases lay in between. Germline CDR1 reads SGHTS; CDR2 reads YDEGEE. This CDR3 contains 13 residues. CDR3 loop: CASSFWAQETQYF. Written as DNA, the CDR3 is TGTGCCAGCAGCTTCTGGGCCCAAGAGACCCAGTACTTC.

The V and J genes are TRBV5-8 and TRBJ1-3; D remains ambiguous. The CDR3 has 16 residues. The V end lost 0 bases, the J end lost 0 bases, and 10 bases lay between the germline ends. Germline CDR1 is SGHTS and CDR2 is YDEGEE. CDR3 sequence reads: CASSLGQATSGNTIYF. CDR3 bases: TGTGCCAGCAGCTTGGGGCAGGCGACCTCTGGAAACACCATATATTTT.

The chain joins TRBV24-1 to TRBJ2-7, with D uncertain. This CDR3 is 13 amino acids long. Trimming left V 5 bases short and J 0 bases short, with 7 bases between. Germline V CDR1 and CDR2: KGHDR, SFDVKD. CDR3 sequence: CATSGAGSYEQYF. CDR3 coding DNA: TGTGCCACCAGTGGGGCAGGCTCCTACGAGCAGTACTTC.

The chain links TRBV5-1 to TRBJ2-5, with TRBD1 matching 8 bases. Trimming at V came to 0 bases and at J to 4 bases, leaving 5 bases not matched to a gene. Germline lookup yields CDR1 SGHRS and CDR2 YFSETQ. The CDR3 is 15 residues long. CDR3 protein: CASSLGGTGGETQYF. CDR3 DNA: TGCGCCAGCAGCTTGGGGGGGACAGGAGGAGAGACCCAGTACTTC.

In DNA form, the CDR3 reads TGTGCCAGCGGGACAGGGGCGGTTGAGCAGTTCTTC. It codes for CASGTGAVEQFF. This chain connects TRBV19 to TRBJ2-1; 10 bases line up with TRBD1. The CDR3 consists of 12 residues. In germline, CDR1 is LNHDA, CDR2 SQIVND (reference sequence). The V segment lost 9 bases and the J segment 9 bases; nucleotides outside the gene matches: 5.

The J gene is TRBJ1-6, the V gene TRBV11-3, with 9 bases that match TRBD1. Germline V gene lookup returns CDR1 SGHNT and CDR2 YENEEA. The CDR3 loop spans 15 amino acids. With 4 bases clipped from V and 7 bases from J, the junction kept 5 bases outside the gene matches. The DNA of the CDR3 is TGTGCCAGCAGCTACCGGGACAGGGAAAATTCACCCCTCCACTTT. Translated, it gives CASSYRDRENSPLHF. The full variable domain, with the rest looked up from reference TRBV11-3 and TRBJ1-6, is EAGVVQSPRYKIIEKKQPVAFWCNPISGHNTLYWYLQNLGQGPELLIRYENEEAVDDSQLPKDRFSAERLKGVDSTLKIQPAELGDSAVYLCASSYRDRENSPLHFGNGTRLTVT.

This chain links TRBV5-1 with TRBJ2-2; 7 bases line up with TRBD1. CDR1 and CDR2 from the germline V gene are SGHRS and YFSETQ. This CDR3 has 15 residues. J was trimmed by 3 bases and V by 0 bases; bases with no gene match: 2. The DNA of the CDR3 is TGCGCCAGCAGCTTGGGGGACAGATACACCGGGGAGCTGTTTTTT. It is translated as CASSLGDRYTGELFF.

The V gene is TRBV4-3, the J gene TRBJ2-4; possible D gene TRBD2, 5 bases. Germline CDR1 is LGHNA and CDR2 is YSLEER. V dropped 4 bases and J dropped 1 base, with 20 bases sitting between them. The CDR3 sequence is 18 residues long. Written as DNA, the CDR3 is TGCGCCAGCAGCCCTGCGGTAATGCTTCGCGGGGCCAAAAACATTCAGTACTTC. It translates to CASSPAVMLRGAKNIQYF.

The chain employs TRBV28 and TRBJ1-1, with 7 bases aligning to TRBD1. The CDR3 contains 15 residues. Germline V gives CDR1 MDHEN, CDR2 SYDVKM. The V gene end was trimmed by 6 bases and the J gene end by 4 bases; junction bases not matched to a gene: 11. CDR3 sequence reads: CASSSAGQGVTEAFF. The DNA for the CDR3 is TGTGCCAGCAGCTCCGCGGGGCAGGGGGTCACTGAAGCTTTCTTT.

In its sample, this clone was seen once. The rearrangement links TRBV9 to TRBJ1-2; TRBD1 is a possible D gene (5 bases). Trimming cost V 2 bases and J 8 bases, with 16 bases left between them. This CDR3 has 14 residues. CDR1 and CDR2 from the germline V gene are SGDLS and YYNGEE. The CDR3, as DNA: TGTGCCAGCAGCGTCGGGACTTACACAGGAGGCTACACCTTC. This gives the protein CASSVGTYTGGYTF.

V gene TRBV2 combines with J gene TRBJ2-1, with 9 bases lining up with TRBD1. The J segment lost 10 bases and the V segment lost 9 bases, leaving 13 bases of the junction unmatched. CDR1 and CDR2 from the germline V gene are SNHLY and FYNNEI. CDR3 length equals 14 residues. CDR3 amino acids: CASDRDRATREQFF. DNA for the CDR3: TGTGCCAGTGACCGGGACAGGGCGACCCGGGAGCAGTTCTTC. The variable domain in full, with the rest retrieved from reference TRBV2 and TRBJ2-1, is EPEVTQTPSHQVTQMGQEVILRCVPISNHLYFYWYRQILGQKVEFLVSFYNNEISEKSEIFDDQFSVERPDGSNFTLKIRSTKLEDSAMYFCASDRDRATREQFFGPGTRLTVL.

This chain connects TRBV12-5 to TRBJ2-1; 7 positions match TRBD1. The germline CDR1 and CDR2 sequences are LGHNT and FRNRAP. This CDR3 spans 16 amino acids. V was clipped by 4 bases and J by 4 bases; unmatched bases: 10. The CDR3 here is CASGSPRGTEYNEQFF. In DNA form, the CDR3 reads TGTGCTAGTGGTTCACCTCGAGGGACAGAATACAATGAGCAGTTCTTC.